Detailed here is one TCR beta chain. The antigen remains unidentified. A much larger clone is a single base away; this may be a read error. Germline CDR1 is SGHVS and CDR2 is FNYEAQ. Trimming cost V 5 bases and J 5 bases, with 15 bases left between them. CDR3 size: 14 residues. These data originate in a study of Graves' ophthalmopathy and Graves' hyperthyroidism. In the study overall: At initial diagnosis, peripheral blood was obtained, and this preceded any treatment.

Fresh peripheral blood, 10 ml, was the PBMC source. Study observations and caveats: Most thyroid-expanded clonotypes exceeding 0.001 frequency were also found in blood. The study's model predicted ophthalmopathy progression at 70.59% sensitivity and about 72% specificity.

Amplification of the TCR beta CDR3 regions used RNA transcripts (as template). An initial RT-PCR round employing HTBI primers preceded a second-round multiplex PCR. TCRdb processed the multiplex PCR reads anew with MiXCR; each CDR3 protein has one entry. This sample has some 750,000 distinct CDR3 sequences; 40% occur once, and the top ten carry approximately 43%. Sequences were obtained from peripheral blood. This clonotype was obtained from an adult man with Graves' ophthalmopathy. V and J are TRBV7-6 and TRBJ2-5; D ambiguous. The CDR3: CASSGPTESETQYF. DNA of the CDR3: TGTGCCAGCAGCGGCCCAACAGAGTCGGAGACCCAGTACTTC. Supplemented by reference TRBV7-6 and TRBJ2-5, the full variable domain reads GAGVSQSPRYKVTKRGQDVALRCDPISGHVSLYWYRQALGQGPEFLTYFNYEAQQDKSGLPNDRFSAERPEGSISTLTIQRTEQRDSAMYRCASSGPTESETQYFGPGTRLLVL.